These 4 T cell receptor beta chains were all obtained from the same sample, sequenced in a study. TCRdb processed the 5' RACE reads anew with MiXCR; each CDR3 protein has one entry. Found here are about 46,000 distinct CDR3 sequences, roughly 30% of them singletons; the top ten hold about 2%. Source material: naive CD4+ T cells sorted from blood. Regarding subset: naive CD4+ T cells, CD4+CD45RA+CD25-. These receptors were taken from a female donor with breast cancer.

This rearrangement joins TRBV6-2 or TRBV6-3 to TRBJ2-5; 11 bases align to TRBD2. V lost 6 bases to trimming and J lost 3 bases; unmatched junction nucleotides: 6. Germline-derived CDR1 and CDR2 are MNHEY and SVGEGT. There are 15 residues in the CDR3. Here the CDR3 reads CASSTTSGNKETQYF. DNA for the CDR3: TGTGCCAGCAGCACGACTAGCGGGAATAAAGAGACCCAGTACTTC.

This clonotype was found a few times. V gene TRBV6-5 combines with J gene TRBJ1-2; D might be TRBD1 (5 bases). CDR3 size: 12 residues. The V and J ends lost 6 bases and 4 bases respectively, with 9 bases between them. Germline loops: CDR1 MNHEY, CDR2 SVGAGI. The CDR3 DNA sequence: TGTGCCAGCAGAGACAGTGGCTATGGCTACACCTTC. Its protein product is CASRDSGYGYTF.

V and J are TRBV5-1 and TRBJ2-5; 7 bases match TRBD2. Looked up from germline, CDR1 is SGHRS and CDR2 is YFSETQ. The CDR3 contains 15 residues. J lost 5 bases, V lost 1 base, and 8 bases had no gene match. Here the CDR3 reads CASSLKAGAGETQYF. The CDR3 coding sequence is TGCGCCAGCAGCTTGAAGGCGGGAGCCGGTGAGACCCAGTACTTC.

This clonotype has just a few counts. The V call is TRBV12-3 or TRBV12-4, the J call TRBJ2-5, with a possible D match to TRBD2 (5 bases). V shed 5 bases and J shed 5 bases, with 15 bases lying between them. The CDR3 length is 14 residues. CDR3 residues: CASSPLYGVETQYF. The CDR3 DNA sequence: TGTGCCAGCAGTCCCTTGTACGGGGTTGAGACCCAGTACTTC.